Following are 4 T cell receptor beta chains from one sample sequenced in a study of brain T cells in children with intractable seizures. Profiling relied on immunoSEQ multiplex PCR, and the TCRdb table lists in-frame clones only, not all of them. This table holds roughly 110,000 clones, approximately 94% found once. Source: peripheral blood, taken at surgery. All receptors come from a boy younger than two with hemimegalencephaly and intractable seizures.

This chain uses TRBV6-2 or TRBV6-3 with TRBJ2-3, with 13 positions matching TRBD2. J was trimmed by 8 bases and V by 6 bases; bases with no gene match: 8. The CDR3 length is 15 residues. The V gene's germline CDR1 is MNHEY and CDR2 SVGEGT. This CDR3 reads CASSSRGLAGFTQYF. As DNA, the CDR3 is TGTGCCAGCAGCTCCAGGGGACTAGCGGGATTTACGCAGTATTTT.

V usage is TRBV5-1 and J usage is TRBJ2-1; D remains unclear. Germline V CDR1 and CDR2: SGHRS, YFSETQ. Trimming cost V 0 bases and J 3 bases, with 1 base left between them. The CDR3 totals 12 residues. In DNA form, the CDR3 reads TGCGCCAGCAGCTTGGACTACAATGAGCAGTTCTTC. As protein: CASSLDYNEQFF.

Only one count was recorded for this clone. The chain employs TRBV9 and TRBJ2-1; TRBD1 matches at 9 bases. The J segment lost 9 bases and the V segment lost 3 bases, leaving 7 bases of the junction unmatched. Germline V gene sequence: CDR1 SGDLS, CDR2 YYNGEE. The CDR3 has 14 amino acids. CDR3 coding DNA: TGTGCCAGCAGCGAGGGGACAGGGCTTACTGAGCAGTTCTTC. Its protein product is CASSEGTGLTEQFF. Based on the CDR3 plus reference TRBV9 and TRBJ2-1, the full variable domain is DSGVTQTPKHLITATGQRVTLRCSPRSGDLSVYWYQQSLDQGLQFLIQYYNGEERAKGNILERFSAQQFPDLHSELNLSSLELGDSALYFCASSEGTGLTEQFFGPGTRLTVL.

The chain joins TRBV5-1 to TRBJ1-2; 9 bases line up with TRBD1. This CDR3 contains 15 residues. V gave up 4 bases and J gave up 2 bases; unmatched junction bases: 6. Germline assignment: CDR1 SGHRS and CDR2 YFSETQ. Here the CDR3 reads CASSPRTGANYGYTF. The DNA of the CDR3 is TGCGCCAGCAGCCCGAGGACAGGGGCCAACTATGGCTACACCTTC.